This T cell receptor (beta chain) comes out of a study of shared clonotypes between healthy human individuals. Study-wide background: Researchers assigned three CD4 naive, three CD4 memory, two CD8 naive and one CD8 memory plate to each donor.

The study, taken as a whole, reports: Across a handful of donors, naive CD4 shared roughly 5%, naive CD8 about 3.2%, memory CD4 2.3%, memory CD8 approximately 0.4%. Only blood was sampled, and tissue TCR repertoires likely differ from blood ones.

The CDR3 has 13 amino acids. CDR1 SGHNT and CDR2 YENEEA come from the germline V gene. The naive CD8 subset, CD45RO-negative cells positively selected for CCR7, excluded terminally differentiated effector memory CD45RA+ cells. Repertoires were generated with immunoSEQ multiplex PCR, while TCRdb's copy carries only in-frame clones and drops some. The table has some 2.1 million clones, 80% to 95% seen once. This clone was seen a handful of times. Its antigen is still unknown. One junction end does not reproduce the germline sequence, and a read error may be involved. The specimen was naive CD8+ T cells from PBMCs. This clonotype was sampled from a man younger than 30 in good health. Some clones in this sample may be carry-over from other donors' samples. The V and J genes are TRBV11-3 and TRBJ1-5; unclear D gene. CDR3: CASSLVGPAGKPF. In nucleotides, the CDR3 is TGTGCCAGCAGCTTAGTTGGTCCGGCCGGCAAACCATTT.